This record concerns one T cell receptor beta chain sequence. The antigen is not known. The CDR3 contains 18 residues. Germline values: CDR1 KGHSH, CDR2 LQKENI. J lost 6 bases, V lost 6 bases, and 18 bases had no gene match. Stem cell-like memory, regulatory, central memory and naive CD4+ cells were sorted via CD45RO/CCR7/CD25/CD127/CD95/CD27. These data come from a study of beta chain features in type 1 diabetes. Study-wide results and limits: Reduced insertions and increased deletions marked VDJ junctions in type 1 diabetes patients.

Sequenced material consisted of expressed TCRB transcripts (all of the isolated RNA was reverse transcribed). Sequencing used immunoSEQ multiplex PCR; TCRdb keeps in-frame clones, though not all of them. In the table there are 200,000 to 250,000 clones, around an eighth of which are singletons. This TCR was recovered from a woman in her forties in good health. Sample: naive CD4+ T cells from blood. V gene TRBV18 combines with J gene TRBJ2-3; 10 bases match TRBD2. CDR3 bases: TGTGCCAGCTCCCCCGAGGTTATAGCGGGGGGTCAGAGTGATACGCAGTATTTT. Translating it yields CASSPEVIAGGQSDTQYF.